The TCR beta chain described here comes from a study of blood T cell repertoires in COVID-19. About the study: Italy, Spain and the United States were the sources of the convalescent and acute COVID-19 samples. The analysed material was cDNA or gDNA that came from T cells, B-cell-depleted T cells, or PBMCs.

There are a few counts of this clone. Original handling: Amplified reference gene primers provided the basis for estimating nucleated cell counts. Assay: immunoSEQ multiplex PCR; the TCRdb copy retains only in-frame clones and omits some. Clonal size and the V and J genes are those of that table, whereas D and trimming came from the DNA. Of about 90,000 clones in the sample, around 93% are singletons; the top ten hold under 2.5%. The CDR3 is made up of 17 amino acids. Germline assignment: CDR1 MDHEN and CDR2 SYDVKM. With V trimmed by 2 bases and J by 4 bases, 11 bases remained unmatched. The gene calls are TRBV28 and TRBJ1-2; 9 bases match TRBD1. The TCR comes from a human donor with active COVID-19. The donor label of this sample is uncertain. The sample taken for sequencing was peripheral blood. The CDR3 is CASSLVGTGQRLYGYTF. As DNA, the CDR3 is TGTGCCAGCAGTTTAGTCGGGACAGGGCAGCGACTCTATGGCTACACCTTC.